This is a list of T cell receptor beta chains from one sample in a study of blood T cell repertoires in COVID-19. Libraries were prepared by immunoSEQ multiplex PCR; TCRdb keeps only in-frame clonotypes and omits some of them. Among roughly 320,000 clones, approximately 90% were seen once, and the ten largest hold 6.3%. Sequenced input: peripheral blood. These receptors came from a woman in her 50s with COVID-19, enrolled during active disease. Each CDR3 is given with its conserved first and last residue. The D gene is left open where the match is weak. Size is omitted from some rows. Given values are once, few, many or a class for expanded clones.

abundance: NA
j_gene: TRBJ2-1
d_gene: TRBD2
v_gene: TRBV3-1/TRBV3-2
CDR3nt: TGTGCCAGCACCGCCTATTTGAGCGGGACCTCCTACAATGAGCAGTTCTTC
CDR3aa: CASTAYLSGTSYNEQFF

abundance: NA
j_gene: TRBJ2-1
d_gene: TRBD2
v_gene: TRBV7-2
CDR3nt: TGTGCCAGCAGCTTAGTAACTGCAGCGGGACGATCCTACAATGAGCAGTTCTTC
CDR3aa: CASSLVTAAGRSYNEQFF

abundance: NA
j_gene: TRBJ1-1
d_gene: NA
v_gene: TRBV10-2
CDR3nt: TGCGCCAGCAGTGAAATGTATGAAGCTTTCTTT
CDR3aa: CASSEMYEAFF

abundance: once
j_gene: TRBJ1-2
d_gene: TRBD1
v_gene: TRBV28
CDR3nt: TGTGCCAGCAGTCAAATGACAGGGCTCTATGGCTACACCTTC
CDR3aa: CASSQMTGLYGYTF

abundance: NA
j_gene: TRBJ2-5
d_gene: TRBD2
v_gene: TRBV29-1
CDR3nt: TGCAGCGCCCGACAGACTAGCGGGAGCGAGACCCAGTACTTC
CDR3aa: CSARQTSGSETQYF

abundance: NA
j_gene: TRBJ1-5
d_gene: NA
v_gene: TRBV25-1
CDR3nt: TGTGCCAGCAACGAGGGTCAGCCCCAGCATTTT
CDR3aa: CASNEGQPQHF

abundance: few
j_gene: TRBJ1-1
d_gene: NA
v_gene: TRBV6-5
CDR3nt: TGTGCCAGCAGTTACTCGGGGAGAGTGAACACTGAAGCTTTCTTT
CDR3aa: CASSYSGRVNTEAFF

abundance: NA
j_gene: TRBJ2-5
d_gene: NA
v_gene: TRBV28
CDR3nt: TGTGCCAGCCTTGGGACTCCGGAGACCCAGTACTTC
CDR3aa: CASLGTPETQYF

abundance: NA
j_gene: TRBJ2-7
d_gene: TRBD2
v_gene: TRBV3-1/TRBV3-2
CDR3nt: TGTGCCAGCAGCCTTTCTGGGACTAGCGGGAGATCGCACGAGCAGTACTTC
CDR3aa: CASSLSGTSGRSHEQYF

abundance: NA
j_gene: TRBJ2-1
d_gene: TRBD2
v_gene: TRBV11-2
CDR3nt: TGTGCCAGCAGCCAACTAGCGCCATCCTACAATGAGCAGTTCTTC
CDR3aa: CASSQLAPSYNEQFF

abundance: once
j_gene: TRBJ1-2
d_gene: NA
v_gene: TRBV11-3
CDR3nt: TGTGCCAGCAGCTGGGGGGACGAGCGGGGCTACACCTTC
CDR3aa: CASSWGDERGYTF

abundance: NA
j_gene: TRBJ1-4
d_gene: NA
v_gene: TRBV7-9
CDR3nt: TGTGCCAGCACCCCCTCGGGGGCAACTAATGAAAAACTGTTTTTT
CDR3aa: CASTPSGATNEKLFF

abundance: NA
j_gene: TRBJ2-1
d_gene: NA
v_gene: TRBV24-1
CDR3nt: TGTGCCACCAGTGATCACAGGGTGGCCTACAATGAGCAGTTCTTC
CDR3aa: CATSDHRVAYNEQFF

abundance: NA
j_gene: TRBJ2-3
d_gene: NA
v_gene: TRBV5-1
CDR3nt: TGCGCCAGCAGCCCCGTTGTTAACACAGATACGCAGTATTTT
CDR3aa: CASSPVVNTDTQYF

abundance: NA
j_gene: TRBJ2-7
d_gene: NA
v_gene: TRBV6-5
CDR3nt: TGTGCCAGCAGTTCCCCGGCGGGATCCTACGAGCAGTACTTC
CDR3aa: CASSSPAGSYEQYF

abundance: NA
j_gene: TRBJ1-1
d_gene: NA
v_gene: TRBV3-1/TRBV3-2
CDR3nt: TGTGCCAGCAGCAGCGAACTGAACACTGAAGCTTTCTTT
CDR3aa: CASSSELNTEAFF

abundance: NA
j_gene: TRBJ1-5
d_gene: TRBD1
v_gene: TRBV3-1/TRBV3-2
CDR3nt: TGTGCCAGCAGCCAAGGGACAGGGGGTCAGCCCCAGCATTTT
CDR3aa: CASSQGTGGQPQHF

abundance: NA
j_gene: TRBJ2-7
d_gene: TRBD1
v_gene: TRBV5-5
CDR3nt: TGTGCCAGCAGCTTGTCGTTGGTCGGACAGGGCGAGCAGTACTTC
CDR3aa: CASSLSLVGQGEQYF

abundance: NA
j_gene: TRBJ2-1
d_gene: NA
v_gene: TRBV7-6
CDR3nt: TGTGCCAGCACCCTAAGTGAGGGAAATGAGCAGTTCTTC
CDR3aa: CASTLSEGNEQFF

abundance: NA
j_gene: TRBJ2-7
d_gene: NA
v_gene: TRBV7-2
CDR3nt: TGTGCCAGCAGCCCGAGACTAGTTTCCCGGGAGCAGTACTTC
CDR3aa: CASSPRLVSREQYF

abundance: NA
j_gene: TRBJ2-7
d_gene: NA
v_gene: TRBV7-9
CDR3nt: TGTGCCAGCAGGGGGTGGCGGGACAGCTCCTACGAGCAGTACTTC
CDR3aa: CASRGWRDSSYEQYF

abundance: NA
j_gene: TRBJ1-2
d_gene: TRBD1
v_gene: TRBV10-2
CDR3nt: TGCGCCAGCAGTCCCGTTTCAGACAGGGCCTCGGGCGGCTACACCTTC
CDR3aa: CASSPVSDRASGGYTF

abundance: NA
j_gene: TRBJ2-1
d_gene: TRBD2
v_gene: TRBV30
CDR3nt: TGTGCCTGGACCAGCGGGAGGAGGAATGAGCAGTTCTTC
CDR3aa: CAWTSGRRNEQFF

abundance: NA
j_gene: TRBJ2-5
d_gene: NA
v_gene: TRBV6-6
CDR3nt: TGTGCCAGCAGCCTTCCGGGAGCCGGAGAGACCCAGTACTTC
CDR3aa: CASSLPGAGETQYF

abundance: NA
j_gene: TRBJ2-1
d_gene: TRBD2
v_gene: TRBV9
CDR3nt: TGTGCCAGCAGCATTAGCGGGAGCAACTACAATGAGCAGTTCTTC
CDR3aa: CASSISGSNYNEQFF

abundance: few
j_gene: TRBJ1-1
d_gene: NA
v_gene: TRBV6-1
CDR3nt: TGTGCCAGCAGTGACAGGGTTCACACTGAAGCTTTCTTT
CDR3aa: CASSDRVHTEAFF

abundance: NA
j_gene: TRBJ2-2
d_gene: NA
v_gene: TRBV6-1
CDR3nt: TGTGCCAGCAGTGAAGCGGCAGGTCGAACGAACACCGGGGAGCTGTTTTTT
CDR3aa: CASSEAAGRTNTGELFF

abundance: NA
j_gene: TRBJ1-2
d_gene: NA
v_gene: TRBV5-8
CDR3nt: TGTGCCAGCAGCTTGGACAGGGAGGGGGCTAACTATGGCTACACCTTC
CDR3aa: CASSLDREGANYGYTF

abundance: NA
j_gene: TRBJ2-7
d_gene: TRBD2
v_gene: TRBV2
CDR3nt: TGTGCCAGCAGTGGGGCAGCGGGAGGTTACGAGCAGTACTTC
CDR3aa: CASSGAAGGYEQYF